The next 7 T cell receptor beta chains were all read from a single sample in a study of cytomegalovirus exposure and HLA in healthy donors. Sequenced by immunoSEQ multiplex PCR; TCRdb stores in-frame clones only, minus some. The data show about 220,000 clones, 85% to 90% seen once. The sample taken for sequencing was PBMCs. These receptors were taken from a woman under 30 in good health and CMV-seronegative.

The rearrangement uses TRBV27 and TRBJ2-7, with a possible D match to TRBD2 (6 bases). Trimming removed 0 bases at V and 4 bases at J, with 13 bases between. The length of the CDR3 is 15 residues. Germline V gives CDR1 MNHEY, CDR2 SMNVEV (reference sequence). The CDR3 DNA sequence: TGTGCCAGCAGTTTATCCGACGCGGGAATGTACGAGCAGTACTTC. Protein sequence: CASSLSDAGMYEQYF.

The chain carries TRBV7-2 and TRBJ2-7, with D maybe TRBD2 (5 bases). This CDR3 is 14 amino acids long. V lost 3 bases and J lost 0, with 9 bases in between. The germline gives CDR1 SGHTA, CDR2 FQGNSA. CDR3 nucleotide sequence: TGTGCCAGCAGCTTTGCGGGTATCTCCTACGAGCAGTACTTC. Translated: CASSFAGISYEQYF.

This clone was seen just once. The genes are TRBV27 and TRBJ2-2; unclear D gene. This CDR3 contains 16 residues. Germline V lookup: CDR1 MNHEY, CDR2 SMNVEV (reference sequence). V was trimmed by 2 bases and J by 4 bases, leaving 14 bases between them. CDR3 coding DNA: TGTGCCAGCAGTTTAGGCAGGAATTCCCTCACCGGGGAGCTGTTTTTT. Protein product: CASSLGRNSLTGELFF.

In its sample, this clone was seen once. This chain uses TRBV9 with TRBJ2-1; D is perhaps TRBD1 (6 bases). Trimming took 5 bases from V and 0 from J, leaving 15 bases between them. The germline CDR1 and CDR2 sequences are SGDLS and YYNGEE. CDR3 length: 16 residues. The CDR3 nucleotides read TGTGCCAGCAGTCCAAGCGGACAGAGCTCCTACAATGAGCAGTTCTTC. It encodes CASSPSGQSSYNEQFF.

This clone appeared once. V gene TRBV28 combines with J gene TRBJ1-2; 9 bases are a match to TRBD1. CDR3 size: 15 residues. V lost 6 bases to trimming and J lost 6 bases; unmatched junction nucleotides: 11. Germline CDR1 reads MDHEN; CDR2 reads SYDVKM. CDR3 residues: CASRGQGGIWNGYTF. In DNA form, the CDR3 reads TGTGCCAGCAGGGGACAGGGTGGCATTTGGAATGGCTACACCTTC.

For the CDR3, the DNA is TGCGCCAGCAGTGATATCGCAGGGTCAGAGCAGTTCTTC. It specifies CASSDIAGSEQFF. The chain carries TRBV10-1 and TRBJ2-1; TRBD1 is a possible D gene (5 bases). Deletions cut 3 bases from V and 10 bases from J, with 13 bases between. The CDR3 has 13 amino acids. Germline CDR1 reads WNHNN; CDR2 reads SYGVQD (reference sequence).

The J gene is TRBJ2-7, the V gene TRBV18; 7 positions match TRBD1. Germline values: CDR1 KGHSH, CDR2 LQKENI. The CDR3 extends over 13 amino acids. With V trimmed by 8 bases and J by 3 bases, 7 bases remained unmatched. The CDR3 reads CASRGTGDYEQYF. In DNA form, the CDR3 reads TGTGCCAGCCGTGGTACAGGGGACTACGAGCAGTACTTC.